These 17 T cell receptor beta chains were all obtained from the same sample, sequenced in a study of PD-1 blockade in classical Hodgkin lymphoma. Sequenced by immunoSEQ multiplex PCR; TCRdb stores in-frame clones only, minus some. The sample carries some 96,000 clones, 85% to 95% recorded once. Time point denoted: cycle 4 day 1 (C4D1), after more than five weeks of nivolumab. Every patient had relapsed following autologous stem cell transplantation, and cohorts differed in brentuximab vedotin exposure. Here the sequenced sample was peripheral blood mononuclear cells (PBMCs), taken before the fourth cycle of nivolumab. These receptors all stem from a human donor with classical Hodgkin lymphoma.

DNA for the CDR3: TGTGCCAGCAGTCGGGGACTGAAAGCTGAAGCTTTCTTT. This gives the protein CASSRGLKAEAFF. This rearrangement joins TRBV6-5 to TRBJ1-1, with D perhaps matching TRBD1 (5 bases). The germline CDR1 and CDR2 sequences are MNHEY and SVGAGI. V lost 5 bases and J 6 bases, leaving 13 bases between the germline ends. This CDR3 comprises 13 residues.

The chain employs TRBV27 and TRBJ1-2; a possible D gene is TRBD1 (5 bases). The CDR3 sequence is 11 residues long. Trimming removed 5 bases from V and 8 bases from J, with 9 bases in between. The germline V gene has CDR1 MNHEY and CDR2 SMNVEV (reference sequence). The CDR3 DNA is TGTGCCAGCAGTGGGGGTGGAGGCTACACCTTC. This encodes CASSGGGGYTF.

The J gene is TRBJ1-1, the V gene TRBV10-3, with 8 bases identical to TRBD1. V gave up 7 bases and J gave up 1 base; unmatched junction bases: 2. Looked up from germline, CDR1 is ENHRY and CDR2 is SYGVKD. This CDR3 region has 13 residues. The CDR3 coding sequence is TGTGCCATCACTGGGACAGGGAACACTGAAGCTTTCTTT. Protein: CAITGTGNTEAFF.

This chain uses TRBV29-1 with TRBJ1-4, with D perhaps matching TRBD1 (5 bases). CDR1 is SQVTM, CDR2 ANQGSEA, per germline. Trimming left V 6 bases short and J 0 bases short, with 11 bases between. The CDR3 sequence is 14 residues long. The CDR3 protein is CSVCPGTTNEKLFF. In nucleotides, the CDR3 is TGCAGCGTCTGCCCAGGGACAACTAATGAAAAACTGTTTTTT.

The chain links TRBV5-1 to TRBJ2-6; perhaps TRBD2 as D (5 bases). V was pared by 2 bases and J by 1 base, with 7 bases between. CDR1 is SGHRS, CDR2 YFSETQ, per germline. The CDR3 loop spans 15 amino acids. CDR3 residues: CASSLSGSGANVLTF. CDR3 DNA sequence: TGCGCCAGCAGCTTATCGGGGTCTGGGGCCAACGTCCTGACTTTC.

The chain is built from TRBV19 and TRBJ1-1; weak D call: TRBD1 (5 bases). The germline gives CDR1 LNHDA, CDR2 SQIVND (reference sequence). V was cut by 3 bases and J by 4 bases, with 12 bases left in between. This CDR3 contains 14 residues. The CDR3 spells CASSIGTLVTEAFF. In DNA form, the CDR3 reads TGTGCCAGTAGTATCGGGACTCTAGTCACTGAAGCTTTCTTT.

The chain has TRBV6-4 and TRBJ1-1; no reliable D call. Germline V lookup: CDR1 MRHNA, CDR2 SNTAGT. Trimming removed 2 bases at V and 4 bases at J, with 23 bases between. The CDR3 covers 18 residues. CDR3 sequence reads: CASSDPQARSIIATEAFF. CDR3 in DNA: TGTGCCAGCAGTGACCCGCAAGCCCGTAGTATAATTGCCACTGAAGCTTTCTTT.

The rearrangement links TRBV14 to TRBJ1-2; 9 bases are a match to TRBD1. This CDR3 is 16 amino acids long. The junction had 9 bases not matched to a gene; V was cut back by 3 bases and J by 4 bases. From germline, CDR1 is SGHDN and CDR2 FVKESK. The CDR3 DNA sequence: TGTGCCAGCAGCCACACTAGGACAGGGGTTGTCTATGGCTACACCTTC. It translates to CASSHTRTGVVYGYTF.

The V call is TRBV6-5, the J call TRBJ1-1, with a weak D call TRBD1 (6 bases). Germline CDR1 and CDR2: MNHEY and SVGAGI. The length of the CDR3 is 13 residues. Trimming removed 6 bases at V and 6 bases at J, with 14 bases between. Here the CDR3 DNA reads TGTGCCAGCAGACAGGGTATTATAGCTGAAGCTTTCTTT. Protein: CASRQGIIAEAFF.

The rearrangement links TRBV18 to TRBJ2-4; no firm D call. Germline V lookup: CDR1 KGHSH, CDR2 LQKENI. The CDR3 extends over 16 amino acids. V lost 3 bases to trimming and J lost 0 bases, with 12 bases between them. The DNA for the CDR3 is TGTGCCAGCTCACCTGAGAGAGATCTAGCCAAAAACATTCAGTACTTC. This codes for CASSPERDLAKNIQYF.

Here the CDR3 DNA reads TGTGCCAGCAACACACGGAGGGACAGGGGAATAGAAGAGACCCAGTACTTC. Translating gives CASNTRRDRGIEETQYF. V and J are TRBV21-1 and TRBJ2-5; no DNA check was done on the table's D call, TRBD1. TRBV21-1 is given as a pseudogene. This CDR3 contains 17 residues.

The chain has TRBV19 and TRBJ2-2; TRBD1 matches at 10 bases. V shed 4 bases, J shed 5 bases, and the junction held 7 bases outside the gene matches. CDR3 length: 16 residues. The germline gives CDR1 LNHDA, CDR2 SQIVND (reference sequence). The CDR3 nucleotides are TGTGCCAGTAGTACGACAGGGGGCGCGAGTACCGGGGAGCTGTTTTTT. Protein: CASSTTGGASTGELFF.

The chain uses TRBV25-1 and TRBJ1-1; D possibly corresponds to TRBD1 (6 bases). V lost 3 bases to trimming and J lost 2 bases, with 13 bases between them. CDR3 length: 15 residues. Germline CDR1 reads MGHDK; CDR2 reads SYGVNS. CDR3 loop: CASSDAGQVNTEAFF. CDR3 sequence (DNA): TGTGCCAGCAGTGACGCGGGACAAGTAAACACTGAAGCTTTCTTT.

The chain carries TRBV6-5 and TRBJ1-5; 8 positions match TRBD1. This CDR3 spans 15 amino acids. Trimming cost V 3 bases and J 3 bases; bases outside gene matches: 4. Germline-derived CDR1 and CDR2 are MNHEY and SVGAGI. This CDR3 reads CASSYRQGSNQPQHF. Written as DNA, the CDR3 is TGTGCCAGCAGTTATCGACAGGGGTCCAATCAGCCCCAGCATTTT.

The chain links TRBV6-6 to TRBJ2-4, with TRBD1 identical over 7 bases. The trim removed 5 bases at V and 0 bases at J, leaving 7 bases unmatched. Germline CDR1 reads MNHNY; CDR2 reads SVGAGI (reference sequence). This CDR3 comprises 16 residues. Written as DNA, the CDR3 is TGTGCCAGCAGTAAGACAGGGATGGGAGCCAAAAACATTCAGTACTTC. This translates into CASSKTGMGAKNIQYF.

The chain couples TRBV19 to TRBJ2-7; D is unclear. The CDR3 runs 14 residues. Germline V gives CDR1 LNHDA, CDR2 SQIVND (reference sequence). The V end was cut by 5 bases, the J end by 7 bases, with 18 bases between. The DNA for the CDR3 is TGTGCCAGTAGTGCCTCGCCAGGTCCCACTGAGCAGTACTTC. It translates to CASSASPGPTEQYF.

This chain joins TRBV5-6 and TRBJ2-7; the match to TRBD2 covers 7 bases. Losses at the gene ends were 0 bases for V and 7 bases for J; bases not matched to a gene: 13. The CDR3 is 16 residues long. Looked up from germline, CDR1 is SGHDT and CDR2 is YYEEEE. DNA for the CDR3: TGTGCCAGCAGCTTGGCGGGTAGCGGGTCTACCTTGGAGCAGTACTTC. As protein: CASSLAGSGSTLEQYF.